These 7 T cell receptor beta chains were sequenced from one sample in a study of CD8+CD57+ T cells in acquired aplastic anemia. Genomic DNA was employed as the template in profiling TCR beta VDJ and CDR3. Via MiXCR, TCRdb re-called the reads, giving one row per CDR3 protein. This sample carries some 42,000 distinct CDR3 sequences, 55% to 80% of them seen once, and the ten largest clones take more than 20%. Sequenced sample: sorted CD4+, CD8+, or CD8+CD57+ T cells (not recorded which) from PBMCs. These receptors originate from a human donor in good health, serving as a control.

This chain uses TRBV24-1 with TRBJ2-5; unclear D gene. Germline loops: CDR1 KGHDR, CDR2 SFDVKD. This CDR3 has 14 amino acids. The ends were cut back, 5 bases at V and 4 bases at J, with 13 bases in the middle. CDR3 nucleotides: TGTGCCACCAGTGGAACGGGCAAGGGAGAGACCCAGTACTTC. It codes for CATSGTGKGETQYF.

The rearrangement joins TRBV5-5 to TRBJ1-2, with 7 positions matching TRBD1. V lost 0 bases to trimming and J lost 6 bases; unmatched junction nucleotides: 8. CDR3 length equals 15 residues. Germline V CDR1 and CDR2: SGHKS, YYEKEE (reference sequence). The CDR3 region is CASSLDVTGSDGYTF. The CDR3 DNA follows: TGTGCCAGCAGCTTGGATGTGACAGGGAGTGATGGCTACACCTTC.

This clonotype was found a few times. V and J are TRBV28 and TRBJ1-5; D is unresolved. The germline CDR1 and CDR2 sequences are MDHEN and SYDVKM. Trimming pared 2 bases from V and 4 bases from J, leaving 9 bases between. The CDR3 is 14 amino acids. The CDR3 spells CASSLGAVNQPQHF. DNA of the CDR3: TGTGCCAGCAGTTTAGGTGCAGTAAATCAGCCCCAGCATTTT.

The genes are TRBV7-2 and TRBJ1-1, with D hard to call. The V and J ends lost 5 bases and 7 bases respectively, with 14 bases between them. This CDR3 is built from 13 residues. Germline CDR1 reads SGHTA; CDR2 reads FQGNSA. The CDR3 DNA sequence: TGTGCCAGCAGCCCGGAGTGGGCTCGTGAAGCTTTCTTT. Protein sequence: CASSPEWAREAFF.

This clonotype appeared once. The rearrangement joins TRBV20-1 to TRBJ1-6; weak D call: TRBD1 (6 bases). Germline CDR1 is DFQATT and CDR2 is SNEGSKA (reference sequence). V was trimmed by 4 bases and J by 14 bases, leaving 24 bases between them. The CDR3 is made up of 15 amino acids. DNA of the CDR3: TGCAGTGCTACCCGTCCCCACAGGGCCAGTAAGTCCCTCCACTTT. This translates into CSATRPHRASKSLHF.

This clonotype was counted a few times. The rearrangement uses TRBV15 and TRBJ2-5; D not resolved. The germline V gene encodes CDR1 LNHNV and CDR2 YYDKDF (reference sequence). CDR3 size: 13 residues. Trimming pared 3 bases from V and 3 bases from J, leaving 8 bases between. The CDR3 region has the DNA TGTGCCACCAGCAGGGGGTACAAAGAGACCCAGTACTTC. The encoded protein is CATSRGYKETQYF. Variable domain in full (rest from reference TRBV15 and TRBJ2-5): DAMVIQNPRYQVTQFGKPVTLSCSQTLNHNVMYWYQQKSSQAPKLLFHYYDKDFNNEADTPDNFQSRRPNTSFCFLDIRSPGLGDTAMYLCATSRGYKETQYFGPGTRLLVL.

V is TRBV15 and J is TRBJ1-6; D call uncertain. Germline CDR1 reads LNHNV; CDR2 reads YYDKDF (reference sequence). The CDR3 is made up of 14 amino acids. V was shortened by 0 bases and J by 5 bases, with 5 bases between the two germline ends. The CDR3 reads CATSRDEHNSPLHF. The CDR3 coding sequence is TGTGCCACCAGCAGAGATGAACATAATTCACCCCTCCACTTT.